Each of the 17 T cell receptor beta chains below was sequenced from the same sample in a study of Graves' ophthalmopathy and Graves' hyperthyroidism. Researchers took RNA transcripts and amplified TCR beta CDR3 regions from them. Investigators did first-round RT-PCR with HTBI primers, then second-round multiplex PCR. TCRdb used MiXCR to reprocess the multiplex PCR reads, holding one entry per CDR3 protein. This table holds about 740,000 distinct CDR3 sequences, roughly 40% found once. The sample consisted of peripheral blood. The receptors were gathered from an adult man with Graves' ophthalmopathy.

This clonotype was found many times. The gene calls are TRBV19 and TRBJ2-5; 9 bases map to TRBD1. Germline lookup yields CDR1 LNHDA and CDR2 SQIVND (reference sequence). The V and J ends lost 5 bases and 1 base, in that order; junction bases with no gene match: 5. The CDR3 contains 15 residues. The CDR3 DNA reads as TGTGCCAGTAGTCTCGGGACAGGGCCCCAAGAGACCCAGTACTTC. Protein product: CASSLGTGPQETQYF.

CDR3 region: CASTSGTSGNQETQYF. In DNA, the CDR3 is TGTGCCAGCACCTCGGGGACTAGCGGGAACCAAGAGACCCAGTACTTC. This rearrangement joins TRBV2 to TRBJ2-5; 13 positions match TRBD2. The V gene's germline CDR1 is SNHLY and CDR2 FYNNEI. With V trimmed by 7 bases and J by 0 bases, 5 bases remained unmatched. The CDR3 runs 16 residues. Full variable domain (remainder filled in from reference TRBV2 and TRBJ2-5): EPEVTQTPSHQVTQMGQEVILRCVPISNHLYFYWYRQILGQKVEFLVSFYNNEISEKSEIFDDQFSVERPDGSNFTLKIRSTKLEDSAMYFCASTSGTSGNQETQYFGPGTRLLVL.

This clonotype has more than one count but fewer than ten. The V and J genes are TRBV11-2 and TRBJ1-1; D call uncertain. Trimming took 6 bases from V and 1 from J, leaving 15 bases between them. The CDR3 totals 15 residues. Germline CDR1 SGHAT, CDR2 FQNNGV. CDR3 DNA: TGTGCCAGCAGTCCCTACCTCTCAGAGAACACTGAAGCTTTCTTT. Translation gives CASSPYLSENTEAFF.

This clonotype was observed once. The V call is TRBV9, the J call TRBJ2-2; D is perhaps TRBD2 (6 bases). CDR1 is SGDLS and CDR2 is YYNGEE in the germline V gene. The CDR3 contains 17 residues. V was shortened by 4 bases and J by 0 bases, with 16 bases between the two germline ends. As DNA, the CDR3 is TGTGCCAGCAGCCAAGATCCCCCGGGAGCGAACACCGGGGAGCTGTTTTTT. This sequence encodes CASSQDPPGANTGELFF.

This clonotype was detected a few times. The chain employs TRBV7-2 and TRBJ1-3; 8 positions match TRBD1. The CDR3 length is 19 residues. Trimming removed 0 bases from V and 0 bases from J; junction bases left unmatched: 10. Germline V gene data show CDR1 as SGHTA and CDR2 as FQGNSA. CDR3 bases: TGTGCCAGCAGCTTAGCGTTTGCCGGGACAGGCCTCTCTGGAAACACCATATATTTT. Translation: CASSLAFAGTGLSGNTIYF. The variable domain in full, with the rest retrieved from reference TRBV7-2 and TRBJ1-3, is GAGVSQSPSNKVTEKGKDVELRCDPISGHTALYWYRQSLGQGLEFLIYFQGNSAPDKSGLPSDRFSAERTGGSVSTLTIQRTQQEDSAVYLCASSLAFAGTGLSGNTIYFGEGSWLTVV.

The chain is built from TRBV7-2 and TRBJ2-7; D is tentatively TRBD1 or TRBD2 (5 bases each). V shed 5 bases and J shed 6 bases, with 20 bases lying between them. The germline gives CDR1 SGHTA, CDR2 FQGNSA. The CDR3 extends over 15 amino acids. In DNA form, the CDR3 reads TGTGCCAGCAGCCCGGGGTTGGGGGTTGGTGGCGAGCAGTACTTC. This sequence encodes CASSPGLGVGGEQYF.

The V and J genes are TRBV14 and TRBJ2-7; perhaps TRBD2 as D (5 bases). The germline gives CDR1 SGHDN, CDR2 FVKESK. The CDR3 sequence is 13 residues long. Trimming left V 2 bases short and J 7 bases short, with 12 bases between. CDR3 bases: TGTGCCAGCAGCCAATCGCGGGTTGGAGAGCAGTACTTC. Encoded protein: CASSQSRVGEQYF.

The table lists this clonotype with a few counts. In DNA form, the CDR3 reads TGCAGTGCGACGGACAGTAGCTCCTATAATTCACCCCTCCACTTT. It encodes CSATDSSSYNSPLHF. This sequence joins TRBV20-1 and TRBJ1-6, with D possibly TRBD1 on 6 matching bases. The CDR3 contains 15 residues. Germline-derived CDR1 and CDR2 are DFQATT and SNEGSKA (reference sequence). The ends were cut back, 6 bases at V and 0 bases at J, with 12 bases in the middle.

The DNA of the CDR3 is TGCAGCGTTGTGAACCCGCTGAGGCGGAACGAGCAGTACTTC. Encoded protein: CSVVNPLRRNEQYF. The chain links TRBV29-1 to TRBJ2-7; no definite D call. The CDR3 extends over 14 amino acids. The V and J ends lost 4 bases and 5 bases respectively, with 18 bases between them. Per germline, CDR1 SQVTM and CDR2 ANQGSEA.

This clonotype was picked up a small number of times. The rearrangement links TRBV6-1 to TRBJ1-1, with D uncertain. V shed 2 bases and J shed 0 bases, with 4 bases lying between them. There are 13 residues in the CDR3. The germline V gene has CDR1 MNHNS and CDR2 SASEGT. The CDR3 loop reads CASSEYLNTEAFF. The CDR3 DNA follows: TGTGCCAGCAGTGAATACTTGAACACTGAAGCTTTCTTT.

Only a few counts were recorded for this clonotype. This rearrangement joins TRBV20-1 to TRBJ1-6; 9 bases line up with TRBD1. Trimming at V came to 6 bases and at J to 0 bases, leaving 12 bases not matched to a gene. Per germline, CDR1 DFQATT and CDR2 SNEGSKA (reference sequence). CDR3 length equals 18 residues. CDR3 loop: CSALGQGLASSYNSPLHF. As DNA, the CDR3 is TGCAGTGCATTGGGACAGGGTTTAGCAAGCTCCTATAATTCACCCCTCCACTTT.

The chain employs TRBV15 and TRBJ1-2; perhaps TRBD1 as D (5 bases). Germline CDR1 is LNHNV and CDR2 is YYDKDF (reference sequence). The CDR3 has 15 amino acids. Trimming cost V 0 bases and J 2 bases, with 10 bases left between them. The CDR3 here is CATSRDRVGNYGYTF. CDR3 sequence (DNA): TGTGCCACCAGCAGAGACAGGGTCGGAAACTATGGCTACACCTTC. The full variable domain, rest sourced from reference TRBV15 and TRBJ1-2, is DAMVIQNPRYQVTQFGKPVTLSCSQTLNHNVMYWYQQKSSQAPKLLFHYYDKDFNNEADTPDNFQSRRPNTSFCFLDIRSPGLGDTAMYLCATSRDRVGNYGYTFGSGTRLTVV.

The rearrangement links TRBV7-9 to TRBJ1-2; the D is unclear. Germline assignment: CDR1 SEHNR and CDR2 FQNEAQ (reference sequence). The CDR3 has 15 amino acids. Trimming took off 5 bases at V and 3 bases at J, with 16 bases between the two ends. The CDR3 here is CASSPIATAHYGYTF. The CDR3 nucleotides read TGTGCCAGCAGCCCGATAGCGACGGCTCACTATGGCTACACCTTC.

This clonotype was recorded at least ten times. The chain employs TRBV2 and TRBJ1-5; unclear D gene. This CDR3 has 13 residues. Germline V gene lookup returns CDR1 SNHLY and CDR2 FYNNEI. V shed 4 bases and J shed 4 bases, with 8 bases lying between them. The CDR3 sequence is CASSGQTNQPQHF. The CDR3 nucleotides read TGTGCCAGCAGTGGCCAAACGAATCAGCCCCAGCATTTT.

Turning to this clonotype: A much larger clone differs by one base, so this may be a read error. The V gene is TRBV2, the J gene TRBJ1-4; a weak D match, TRBD1 (5 bases). Germline V gives CDR1 SNHLY, CDR2 FYNNEI. Trimming took off 7 bases at V and 5 bases at J, with 11 bases between the two ends. CDR3 length equals 13 residues. The CDR3, as DNA: TGTGCCAGCACGCCGGGGGGGAATGAAAAACTGTTTTTT. Protein sequence: CASTPGGNEKLFF.

This sequence joins TRBV20-1 and TRBJ2-7; the match to TRBD1 covers 7 bases. J lost 0 bases, V lost 6 bases, and 5 bases had no gene match. Per germline, CDR1 DFQATT and CDR2 SNEGSKA (reference sequence). This CDR3 has 13 amino acids. CDR3 DNA: TGCAGTGCCACCGGGACAGTCTCCTACGAGCAGTACTTC. This encodes CSATGTVSYEQYF.

CDR3 sequence reads: CATSDPTGGADTQYF. The CDR3 bases are TGTGCCACCAGTGACCCGACAGGGGGTGCAGATACGCAGTATTTT. This chain connects TRBV24-1 to TRBJ2-3; TRBD1 aligns across 9 bases. The V segment lost 4 bases and the J segment 4 bases; nucleotides outside the gene matches: 5. The V gene's germline CDR1 is KGHDR and CDR2 SFDVKD. The CDR3 spans 15 residues.